This T cell receptor beta chain was identified in a study of T cell changes during pregnancy in multiple sclerosis. CDR3 length: 16 residues. The germline CDR1 and CDR2 sequences are MNHEY and SVGAGI. The junction had 7 bases not matched to a gene; V was cut back by 0 bases and J by 7 bases. Clones were read by immunoSEQ multiplex PCR, and TCRdb kept only the in-frame ones, dropping some. Of around 50,000 clones in the sample, around 90% were seen once. This TCR came from a female donor in good health, enrolled as a control in a pregnancy study. The starting material was CD4+ T cells from peripheral blood mononuclear cells, obtained after pregnancy. The chain links TRBV6-5 to TRBJ1-5, with 9 bases lining up with TRBD1. This CDR3 is CASSYSRTGALQPQHF. CDR3 nucleotides: TGTGCCAGCAGTTACTCGAGGACAGGGGCATTGCAGCCCCAGCATTTT.